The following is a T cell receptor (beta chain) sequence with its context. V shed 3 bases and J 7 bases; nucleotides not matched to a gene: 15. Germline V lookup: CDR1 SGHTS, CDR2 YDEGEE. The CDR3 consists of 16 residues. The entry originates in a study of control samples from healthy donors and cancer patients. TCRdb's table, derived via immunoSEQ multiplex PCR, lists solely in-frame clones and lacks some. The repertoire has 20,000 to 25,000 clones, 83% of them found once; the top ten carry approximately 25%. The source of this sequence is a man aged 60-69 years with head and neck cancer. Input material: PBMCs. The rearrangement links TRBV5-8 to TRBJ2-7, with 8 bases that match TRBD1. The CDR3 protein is CASSSRGAQGAGEQYF. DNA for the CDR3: TGTGCCAGCAGCTCGCGCGGGGCCCAGGGGGCTGGTGAGCAGTACTTC.